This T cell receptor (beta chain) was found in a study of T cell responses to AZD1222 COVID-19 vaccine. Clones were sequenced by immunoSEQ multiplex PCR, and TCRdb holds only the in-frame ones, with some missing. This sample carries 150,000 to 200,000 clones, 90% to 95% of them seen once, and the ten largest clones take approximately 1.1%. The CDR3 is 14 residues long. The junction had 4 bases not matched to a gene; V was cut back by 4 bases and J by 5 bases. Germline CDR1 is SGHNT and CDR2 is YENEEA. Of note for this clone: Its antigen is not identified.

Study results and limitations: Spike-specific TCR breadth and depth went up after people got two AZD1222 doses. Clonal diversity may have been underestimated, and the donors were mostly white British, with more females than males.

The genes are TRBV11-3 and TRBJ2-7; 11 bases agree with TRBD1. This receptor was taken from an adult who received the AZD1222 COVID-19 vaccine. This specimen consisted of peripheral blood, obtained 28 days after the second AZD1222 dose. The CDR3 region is CASSWRTGGDEQYF. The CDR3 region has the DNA TGTGCCAGCAGCTGGAGGACAGGGGGCGACGAGCAGTACTTC.